Shown below are 8 T cell receptor beta chains from a single sample sequenced in a study of T cell responses to AZD1222 COVID-19 vaccine. Sequenced by immunoSEQ multiplex PCR; TCRdb stores in-frame clones only, minus some. This sample yields about 150,000 clones, of which over 75% are seen a single time; approximately 8% belongs to the top ten. Sequenced material: peripheral blood, taken on day 0 of AZD1222 vaccination. The receptors stem from an adult in good health.

This clone was observed a single time. The chain carries TRBV5-6 and TRBJ2-7; 9 bases align to TRBD1. This CDR3 is built from 14 residues. Per germline, CDR1 SGHDT and CDR2 YYEEEE. V lost 4 bases to trimming and J lost 6 bases; unmatched junction nucleotides: 8. CDR3 bases: TGTGCCAGCAGCCGTCCCGGGACAGGGATCGAGCAGTACTTC. This codes for CASSRPGTGIEQYF.

This clone came up a few times. The J gene is TRBJ2-1, the V gene TRBV7-8; 12 nucleotides align to TRBD2. Trimming at V came to 6 bases and at J to 5 bases, leaving 5 bases not matched to a gene. The germline gives CDR1 SGHVS, CDR2 FQNEAQ. The CDR3 totals 15 residues. The CDR3 loop reads CASRRRLAGDNEQFF. CDR3 nucleotides: TGTGCCAGCAGGCGCAGACTAGCGGGAGACAATGAGCAGTTCTTC.

The V call is TRBV30, the J call TRBJ1-1, with a possible D match to TRBD1 (5 bases). Deletions cut 4 bases from V and 5 bases from J, with 14 bases between. The CDR3 is 13 residues long. Per the germline V gene, CDR1 is GTSNPN and CDR2 is SVGIG (reference sequence). The CDR3 DNA sequence: TGTGCCTGGAAGGGATCCCGGGGGACTGAAGCTTTCTTT. Residues: CAWKGSRGTEAFF.

Comments on this clone: Germline is not matched at one junction end, which may reflect a read error. The rearrangement uses TRBV3-1 (or the pseudogene TRBV3-2) and TRBJ1-1; a weak D match, TRBD1 (5 bases). Germline lookup yields CDR1 LGHDT and CDR2 YNNKEL (reference sequence). The CDR3 is made up of 14 amino acids. As DNA, the CDR3 is TGTGCCAGCACCCAAGTCGGGGGGGGCACTGAAGCTTTCTTT. This encodes CASTQVGGGTEAFF.

This chain joins TRBV2 and TRBJ1-6; 8 nucleotides agree with TRBD1. The J segment lost 8 bases and the V segment lost 8 bases, leaving 8 bases of the junction unmatched. This CDR3 contains 14 residues. Germline CDR1 SNHLY, CDR2 FYNNEI. CDR3: CASRDDRGHSPLHF. In DNA, the CDR3 is TGTGCCAGCCGGGACGACAGGGGCCATTCACCCCTCCACTTT.

This clone was detected once. V and J are TRBV3-1 (or the pseudogene TRBV3-2) and TRBJ2-3, with D possibly being TRBD1 (6 bases). Germline values: CDR1 LGHDT, CDR2 YNNKEL (reference sequence). V was cut by 4 bases and J by 0 bases, with 11 bases left in between. This CDR3 contains 15 residues. CDR3 bases: TGTGCCAGCAGCCCGGGGACAACCAGCACAGATACGCAGTATTTT. Amino acid sequence: CASSPGTTSTDTQYF.

The gene calls are TRBV5-1 and TRBJ1-3; D call uncertain. V lost 0 bases and J 4 bases, leaving 11 bases between the germline ends. Per the germline V gene, CDR1 is SGHRS and CDR2 is YFSETQ. The CDR3 has 15 residues. The DNA of the CDR3 is TGCGCCAGCAGCTTGGAAGGGTTGGTCGGAAACACCATATATTTT. Amino acid sequence: CASSLEGLVGNTIYF.

Notes on this clone: Compared with germline, one end of the junction differs, possibly owing to a read error. The identical CDR3 is also encoded by other nucleotide sequences in the sample. The V gene is TRBV6-2 or TRBV6-3, the J gene TRBJ1-1; no definite D call. CDR1 is MNHEY, CDR2 SVGEGT, per germline. The CDR3 extends over 15 amino acids. CDR3 DNA sequence: TGTGCCAGCAGCTACTCGACCCAACGGAGGCCTGAAGCTTTCTTT. Translation gives CASSYSTQRRPEAFF.